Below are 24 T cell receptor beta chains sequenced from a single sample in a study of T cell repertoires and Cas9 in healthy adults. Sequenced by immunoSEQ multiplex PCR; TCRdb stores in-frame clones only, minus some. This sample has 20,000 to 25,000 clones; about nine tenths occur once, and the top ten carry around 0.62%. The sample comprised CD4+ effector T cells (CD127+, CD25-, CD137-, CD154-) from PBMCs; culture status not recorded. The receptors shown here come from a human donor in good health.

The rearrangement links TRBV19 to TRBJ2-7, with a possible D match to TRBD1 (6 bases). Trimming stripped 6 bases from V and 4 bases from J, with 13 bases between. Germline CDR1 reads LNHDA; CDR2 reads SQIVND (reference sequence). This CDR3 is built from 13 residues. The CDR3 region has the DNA TGTGCCAGTAGCACGACAGGCTCATACGAGCAGTACTTC. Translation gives CASSTTGSYEQYF.

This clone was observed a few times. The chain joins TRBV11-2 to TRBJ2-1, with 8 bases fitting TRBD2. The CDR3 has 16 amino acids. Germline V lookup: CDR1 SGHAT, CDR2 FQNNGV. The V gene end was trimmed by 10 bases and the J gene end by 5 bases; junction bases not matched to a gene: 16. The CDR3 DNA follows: TGTGCCACCGGGGGGGAAGCGGGGAATACTCACAATGAGCAGTTCTTC. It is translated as CATGGEAGNTHNEQFF.

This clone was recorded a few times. For the CDR3, the DNA is TGTGCCAGCAGCTCTATATCGGAGGGAAAACTGTTTTTT. This sequence encodes CASSSISEGKLFF. The J gene is TRBJ1-4, the V gene TRBV7-9; D is unresolved. Deletions cut 4 bases from V and 10 bases from J, with 13 bases between. Germline values: CDR1 SEHNR, CDR2 FQNEAQ (reference sequence). This CDR3 contains 13 residues.

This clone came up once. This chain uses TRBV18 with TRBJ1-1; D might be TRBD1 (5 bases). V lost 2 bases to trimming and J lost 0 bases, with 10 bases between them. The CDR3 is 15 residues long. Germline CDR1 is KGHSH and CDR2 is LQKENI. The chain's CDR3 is CASSPEGSMNTEAFF. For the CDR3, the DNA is TGTGCCAGCTCACCAGAGGGGTCCATGAACACTGAAGCTTTCTTT.

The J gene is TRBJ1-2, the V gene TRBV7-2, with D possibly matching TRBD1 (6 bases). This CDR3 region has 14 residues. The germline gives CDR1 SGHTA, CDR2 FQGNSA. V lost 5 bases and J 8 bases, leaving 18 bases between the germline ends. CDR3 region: CASSLDRPARGYTF. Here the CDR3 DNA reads TGTGCCAGCAGCCTAGACAGGCCCGCGCGGGGCTACACCTTC.

CDR3 loop: CASSYGTAQRSVGGYTF. CDR3 coding DNA: TGTGCCAGCAGCTACGGGACAGCCCAAAGGAGTGTGGGTGGCTACACCTTC. J is TRBJ1-2 and V is TRBV9, with TRBD1 matching 7 bases. V lost 4 bases, J lost 7 bases, and 19 bases stayed unmatched. This CDR3 has 17 amino acids. CDR1 SGDLS and CDR2 YYNGEE come from the germline V gene.

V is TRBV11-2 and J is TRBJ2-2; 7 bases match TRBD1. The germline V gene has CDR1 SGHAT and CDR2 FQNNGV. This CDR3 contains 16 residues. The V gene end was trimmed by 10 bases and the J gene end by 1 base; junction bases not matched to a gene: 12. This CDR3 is CATATTGTVNTGELFF. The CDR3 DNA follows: TGTGCCACCGCTACGACCGGGACAGTGAACACCGGGGAGCTGTTTTTT.

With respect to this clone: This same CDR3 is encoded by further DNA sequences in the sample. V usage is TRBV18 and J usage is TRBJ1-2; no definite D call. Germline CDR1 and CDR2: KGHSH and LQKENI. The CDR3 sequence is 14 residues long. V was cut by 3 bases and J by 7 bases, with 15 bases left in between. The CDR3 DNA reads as TGTGCCAGCTCACCGCCGTCCCCCGGGCTTGGCTACACCTTC. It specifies CASSPPSPGLGYTF. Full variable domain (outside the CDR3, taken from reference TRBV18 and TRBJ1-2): NAGVMQNPRHLVRRRGQEARLRCSPMKGHSHVYWYRQLPEEGLKFMVYLQKENIIDESGMPKERFSAEFPKEGPSILRIQQVVRGDSAAYFCASSPPSPGLGYTFGSGTRLTVV.

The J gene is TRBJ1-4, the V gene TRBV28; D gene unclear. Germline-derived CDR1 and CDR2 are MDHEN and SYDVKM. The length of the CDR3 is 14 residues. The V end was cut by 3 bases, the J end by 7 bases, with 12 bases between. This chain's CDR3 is CASSFRGSSEKLFF. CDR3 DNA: TGTGCCAGCAGTTTTCGGGGTTCGTCTGAAAAACTGTTTTTT.

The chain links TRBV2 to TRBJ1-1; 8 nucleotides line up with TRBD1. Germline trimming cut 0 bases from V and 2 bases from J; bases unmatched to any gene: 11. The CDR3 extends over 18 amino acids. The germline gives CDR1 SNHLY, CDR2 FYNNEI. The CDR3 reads CASSEARVQGVDNTEAFF. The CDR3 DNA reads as TGTGCCAGCAGTGAAGCGCGGGTACAGGGGGTCGACAACACTGAAGCTTTCTTT. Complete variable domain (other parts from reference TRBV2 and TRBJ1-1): EPEVTQTPSHQVTQMGQEVILRCVPISNHLYFYWYRQILGQKVEFLVSFYNNEISEKSEIFDDQFSVERPDGSNFTLKIRSTKLEDSAMYFCASSEARVQGVDNTEAFFGQGTRLTVV.

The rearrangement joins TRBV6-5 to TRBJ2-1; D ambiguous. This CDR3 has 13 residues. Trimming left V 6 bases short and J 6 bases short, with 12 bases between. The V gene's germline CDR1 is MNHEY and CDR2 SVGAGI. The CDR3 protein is CASSLPGVNEQFF. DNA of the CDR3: TGTGCCAGCAGCCTTCCTGGGGTCAATGAGCAGTTCTTC.

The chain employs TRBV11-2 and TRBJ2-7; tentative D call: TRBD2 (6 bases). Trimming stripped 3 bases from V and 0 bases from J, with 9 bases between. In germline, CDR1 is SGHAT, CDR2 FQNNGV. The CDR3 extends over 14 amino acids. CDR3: CASSFGGHSYEQYF. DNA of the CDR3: TGTGCCAGCAGCTTCGGGGGTCACTCCTACGAGCAGTACTTC.

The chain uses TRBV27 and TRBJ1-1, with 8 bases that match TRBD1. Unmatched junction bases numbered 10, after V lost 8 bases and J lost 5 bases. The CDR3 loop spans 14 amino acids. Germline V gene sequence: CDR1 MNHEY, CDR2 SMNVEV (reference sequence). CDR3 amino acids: CASGRTGGQTEAFF. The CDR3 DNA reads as TGTGCCAGCGGGCGAACAGGGGGTCAAACTGAAGCTTTCTTT.

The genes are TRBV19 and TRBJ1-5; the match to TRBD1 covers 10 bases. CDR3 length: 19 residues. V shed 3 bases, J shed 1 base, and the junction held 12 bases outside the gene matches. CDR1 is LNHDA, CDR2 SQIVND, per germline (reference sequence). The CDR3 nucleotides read TGTGCCAGTAGTATCGACTTCCGGGACAGGGGCCTGAGCAATCAGCCCCAGCATTTT. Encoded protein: CASSIDFRDRGLSNQPQHF.

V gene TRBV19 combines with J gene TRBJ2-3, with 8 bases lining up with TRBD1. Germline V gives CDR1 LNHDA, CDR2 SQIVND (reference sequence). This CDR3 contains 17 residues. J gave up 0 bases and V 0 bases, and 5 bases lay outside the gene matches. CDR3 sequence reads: CASSIDLWDRSTDTQYF. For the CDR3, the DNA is TGTGCCAGTAGTATAGATCTGTGGGACAGGAGCACAGATACGCAGTATTTT. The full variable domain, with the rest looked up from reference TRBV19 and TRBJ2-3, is DGGITQSPKYLFRKEGQNVTLSCEQNLNHDAMYWYRQDPGQGLRLIYYSQIVNDFQKGDIAEGYSVSREKKESFPLTVTSAQKNPTAFYLCASSIDLWDRSTDTQYFGPGTRLTVL.

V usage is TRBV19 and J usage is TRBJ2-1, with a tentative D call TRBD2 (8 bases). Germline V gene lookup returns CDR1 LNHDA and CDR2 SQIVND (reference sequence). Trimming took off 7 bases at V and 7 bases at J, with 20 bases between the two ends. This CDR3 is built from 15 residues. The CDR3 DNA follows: TGTGCCAGTACCTACCCGGGAGGGGGCGGGAATGAGCAGTTCTTC. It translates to CASTYPGGGGNEQFF. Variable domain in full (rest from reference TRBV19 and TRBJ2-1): DGGITQSPKYLFRKEGQNVTLSCEQNLNHDAMYWYRQDPGQGLRLIYYSQIVNDFQKGDIAEGYSVSREKKESFPLTVTSAQKNPTAFYLCASTYPGGGGNEQFFGPGTRLTVL.

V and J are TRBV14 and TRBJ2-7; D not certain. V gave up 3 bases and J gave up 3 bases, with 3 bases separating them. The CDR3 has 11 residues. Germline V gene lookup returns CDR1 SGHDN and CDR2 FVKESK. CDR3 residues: CASSQDYEQYF. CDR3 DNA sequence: TGTGCCAGCAGCCAGGACTACGAGCAGTACTTC. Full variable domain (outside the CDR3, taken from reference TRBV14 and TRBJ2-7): EAGVTQFPSHSVIEKGQTVTLRCDPISGHDNLYWYRRVMGKEIKFLLHFVKESKQDESGMPNNRFLAERTGGTYSTLKVQPAELEDSGVYFCASSQDYEQYFGPGTRLTVT.

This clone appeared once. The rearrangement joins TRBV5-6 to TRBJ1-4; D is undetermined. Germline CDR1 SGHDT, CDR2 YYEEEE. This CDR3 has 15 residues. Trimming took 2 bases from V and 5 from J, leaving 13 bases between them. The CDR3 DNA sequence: TGTGCCAGCAGCTTCGACCTGGGTTCGAATGAAAAACTGTTTTTT. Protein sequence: CASSFDLGSNEKLFF.

The DNA of the CDR3 is TGTGCCAGCAGCTGGGAGGGTCTTGGGCAGTATTTT. This sequence encodes CASSWEGLGQYF. V is TRBV7-9 and J is TRBJ2-3, with TRBD2 identical over 7 bases. J was trimmed by 11 bases and V by 4 bases; bases with no gene match: 6. The CDR3 extends over 12 amino acids. Per germline, CDR1 SEHNR and CDR2 FQNEAQ (reference sequence).

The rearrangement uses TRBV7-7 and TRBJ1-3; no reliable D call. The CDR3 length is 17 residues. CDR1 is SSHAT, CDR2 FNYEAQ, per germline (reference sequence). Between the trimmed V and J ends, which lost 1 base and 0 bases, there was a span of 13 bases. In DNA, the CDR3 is TGTGCCAGCAGCTTAGGCGCGCACGGTAGCTCTGGAAACACCATATATTTT. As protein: CASSLGAHGSSGNTIYF. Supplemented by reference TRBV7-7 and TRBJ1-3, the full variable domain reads GAGVSQSPRYKVTKRGQDVTLRCDPISSHATLYWYQQALGQGPEFLTYFNYEAQPDKSGLPSDRFSAERPEGSISTLTIQRTEQRDSAMYRCASSLGAHGSSGNTIYFGEGSWLTVV.

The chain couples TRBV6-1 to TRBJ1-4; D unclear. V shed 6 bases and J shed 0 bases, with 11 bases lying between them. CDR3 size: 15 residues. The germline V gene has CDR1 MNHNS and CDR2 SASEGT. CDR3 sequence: CASSSQKSTNEKLFF. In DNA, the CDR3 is TGTGCCAGCAGCTCCCAGAAGTCAACTAATGAAAAACTGTTTTTT.

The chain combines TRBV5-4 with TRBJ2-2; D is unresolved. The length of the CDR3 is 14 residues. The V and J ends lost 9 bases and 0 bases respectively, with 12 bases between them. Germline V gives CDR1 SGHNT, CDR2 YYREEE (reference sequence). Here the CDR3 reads CATQAGANTGELFF. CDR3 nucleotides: TGTGCCACCCAGGCAGGAGCGAACACCGGGGAGCTGTTTTTT.

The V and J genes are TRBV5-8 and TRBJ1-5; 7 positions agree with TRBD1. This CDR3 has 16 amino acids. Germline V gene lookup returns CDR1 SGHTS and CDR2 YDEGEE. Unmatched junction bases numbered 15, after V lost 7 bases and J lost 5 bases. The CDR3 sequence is CASLERGTGDYQPQHF. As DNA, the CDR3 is TGTGCCAGCCTGGAAAGGGGAACAGGGGATTATCAGCCCCAGCATTTT.

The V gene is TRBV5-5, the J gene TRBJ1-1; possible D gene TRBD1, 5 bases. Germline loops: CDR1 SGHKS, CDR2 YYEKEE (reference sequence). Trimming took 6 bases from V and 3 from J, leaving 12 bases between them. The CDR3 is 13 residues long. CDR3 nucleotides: TGTGCCAGCACCTGGGGGGTCCACACTGAAGCTTTCTTT. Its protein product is CASTWGVHTEAFF.